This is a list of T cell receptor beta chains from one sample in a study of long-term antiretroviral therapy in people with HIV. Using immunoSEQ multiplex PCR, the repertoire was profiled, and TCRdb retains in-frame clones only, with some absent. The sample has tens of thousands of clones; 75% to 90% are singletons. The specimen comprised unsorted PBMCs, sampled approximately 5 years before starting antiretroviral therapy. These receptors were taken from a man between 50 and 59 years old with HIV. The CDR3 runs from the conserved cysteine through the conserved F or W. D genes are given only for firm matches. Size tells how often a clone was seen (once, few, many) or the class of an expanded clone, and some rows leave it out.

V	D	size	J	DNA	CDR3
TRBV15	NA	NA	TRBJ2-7	TGTGCCACCAGCAGAGTCGAGGGCTTCTACGAGCAGTACTTC	CATSRVEGFYEQYF
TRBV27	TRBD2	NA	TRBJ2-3	TGTGCCAGCAGTTTTAGCGGGAGGGGAACAGATACGCAGTATTTT	CASSFSGRGTDTQYF
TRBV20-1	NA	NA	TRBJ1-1	TGCAGTGCTTTCGGCGGTTGGGTGGCTTTCTTT	CSAFGGWVAFF
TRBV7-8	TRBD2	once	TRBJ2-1	TGTGCCAGCAGCCCTCTCCCCGGGACTAGGGAGCATGAGCAGTTCTTC	CASSPLPGTREHEQFF
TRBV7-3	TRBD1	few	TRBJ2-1	TGTGCCAGCAGCCCAGGGGGCGGGACGCTTGGGGGCAAGCAGTTCTTC	CASSPGGGTLGGKQFF
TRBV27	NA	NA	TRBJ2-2	TGTGCCAGCAGTTTTTCCGGAGGTGGCGGGGAGCTGTTTTTT	CASSFSGGGGELFF
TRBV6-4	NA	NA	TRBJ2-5	TGTGCCAGCAGCGGACAGTTACAAGAGACCCAGTACTTC	CASSGQLQETQYF
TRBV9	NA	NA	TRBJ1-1	TGTGCCAGCAGCGTAGGAGACAGAATGACTGCTTTCTTT	CASSVGDRMTAFF
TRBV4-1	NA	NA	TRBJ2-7	TGCGCCAGCAGCCAAGCTGGACAGATTTACGAGCAGTACTTC	CASSQAGQIYEQYF
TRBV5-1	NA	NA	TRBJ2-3	TGCGCCAGCAGCTTGGCCGCGAGGGGATATGGTGATACGCAGTATTTT	CASSLAARGYGDTQYF
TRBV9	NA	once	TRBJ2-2	TGTGCCAGCAGCCTACGTGGGCAGCAGGACACCGGGGAGCTGTTTTTT	CASSLRGQQDTGELFF
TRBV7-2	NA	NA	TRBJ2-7	TGTGCCAGCAGCTTCAAGGATGTGATTAGGGGACACTACGAGCAGTACTTC	CASSFKDVIRGHYEQYF